This T cell receptor (beta chain) was recovered during a study of T-cell reconstitution after alpha-beta-depleted transplantation in children. It was with unique molecular identifiers that the TCRbeta library was prepared. TCRdb reanalysed the PCR reads using MiXCR and keeps one entry per CDR3 protein. The sample has a few hundred thousand distinct CDR3 sequences, 43% seen once. V lost 5 bases, J lost 4 bases, and 9 bases lay in between. Germline CDR1 and CDR2: DFQATT and SNEGSKA (reference sequence). This CDR3 is 12 amino acids long. The origin of this receptor is a girl aged 2 to 10 with aplastic anemia, due to receive a stem cell transplant. Sequencing used PBMCs, obtained before TCRalphabeta/CD19-depleted stem cell transplant. The rearrangement joins TRBV20-1 to TRBJ1-5, with D maybe TRBD1 (5 bases). The CDR3, as DNA: TGCAGTGCTCAGGGCGGTAATCAGCCCCAGCATTTT. It codes for CSAQGGNQPQHF.